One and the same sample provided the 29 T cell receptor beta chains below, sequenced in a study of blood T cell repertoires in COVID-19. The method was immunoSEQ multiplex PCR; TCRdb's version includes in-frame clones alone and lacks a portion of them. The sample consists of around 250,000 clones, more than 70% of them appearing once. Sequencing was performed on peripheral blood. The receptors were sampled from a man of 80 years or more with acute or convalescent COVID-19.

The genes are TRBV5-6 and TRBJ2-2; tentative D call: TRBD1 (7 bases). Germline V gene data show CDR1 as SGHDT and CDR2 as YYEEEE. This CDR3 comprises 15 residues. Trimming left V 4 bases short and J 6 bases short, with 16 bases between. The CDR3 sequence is CASSTAGQKAGELFF. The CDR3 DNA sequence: TGTGCCAGCAGCACGGCGGGACAGAAGGCCGGGGAGCTGTTTTTT. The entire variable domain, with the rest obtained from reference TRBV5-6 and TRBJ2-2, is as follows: DAGVTQSPTHLIKTRGQQVTLRCSPKSGHDTVSWYQQALGQGPQFIFQYYEEEERQRGNFPDRFSGHQFPNYSSELNVNALLLGDSALYLCASSTAGQKAGELFFGEGSRLTVL.

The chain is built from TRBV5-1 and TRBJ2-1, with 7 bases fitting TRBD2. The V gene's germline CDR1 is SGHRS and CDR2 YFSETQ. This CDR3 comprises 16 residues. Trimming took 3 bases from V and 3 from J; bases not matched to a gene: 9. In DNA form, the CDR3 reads TGCGCCAGCAGCTACGGGGGGTCTCCGCGCTACAATGAGCAGTTCTTC. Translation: CASSYGGSPRYNEQFF.

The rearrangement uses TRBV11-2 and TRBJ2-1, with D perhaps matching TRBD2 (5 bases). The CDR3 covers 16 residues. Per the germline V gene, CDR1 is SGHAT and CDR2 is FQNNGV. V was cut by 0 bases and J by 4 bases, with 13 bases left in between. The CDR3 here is CASSLESVGLYNEQFF. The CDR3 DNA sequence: TGTGCCAGCAGCTTAGAATCCGTCGGACTTTACAATGAGCAGTTCTTC.

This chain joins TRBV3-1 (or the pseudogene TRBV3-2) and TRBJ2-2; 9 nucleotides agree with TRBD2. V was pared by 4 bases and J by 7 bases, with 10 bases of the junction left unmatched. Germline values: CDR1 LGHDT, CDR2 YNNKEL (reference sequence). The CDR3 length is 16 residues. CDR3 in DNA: TGTGCCAGCAGCCCCCGGGGCGGGAGGGCCGTCGGGGAGCTGTTTTTT. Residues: CASSPRGGRAVGELFF.

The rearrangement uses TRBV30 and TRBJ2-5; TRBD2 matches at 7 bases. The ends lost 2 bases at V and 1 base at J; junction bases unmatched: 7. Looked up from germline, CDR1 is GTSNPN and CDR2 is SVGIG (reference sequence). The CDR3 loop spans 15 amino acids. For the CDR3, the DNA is TGTGCCTGGAGTTGGGGCGGGGGTAGCCAAGAGACCCAGTACTTC. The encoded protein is CAWSWGGGSQETQYF.

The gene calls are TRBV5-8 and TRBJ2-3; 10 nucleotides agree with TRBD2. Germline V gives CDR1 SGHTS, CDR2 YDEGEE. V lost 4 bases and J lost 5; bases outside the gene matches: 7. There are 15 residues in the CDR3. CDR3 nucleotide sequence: TGTGCCAGCAGCCCCGGGACTAGCGACGGAGATACGCAGTATTTT. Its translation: CASSPGTSDGDTQYF.

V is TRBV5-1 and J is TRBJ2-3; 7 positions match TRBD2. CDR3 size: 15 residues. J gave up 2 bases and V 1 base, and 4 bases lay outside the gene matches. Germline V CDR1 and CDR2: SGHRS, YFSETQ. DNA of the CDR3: TGCGCCAGCAGCTTGCCAGCGGGGAACACAGATACGCAGTATTTT. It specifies CASSLPAGNTDTQYF. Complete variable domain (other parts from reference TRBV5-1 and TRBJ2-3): KAGVTQTPRYLIKTRGQQVTLSCSPISGHRSVSWYQQTPGQGLQFLFEYFSETQRNKGNFPGRFSGRQFSNSRSEMNVSTLELGDSALYLCASSLPAGNTDTQYFGPGTRLTVL.

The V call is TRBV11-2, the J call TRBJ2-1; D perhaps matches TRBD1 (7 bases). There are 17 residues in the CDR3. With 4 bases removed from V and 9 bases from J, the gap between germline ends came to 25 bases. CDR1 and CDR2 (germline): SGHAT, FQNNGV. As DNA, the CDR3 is TGTGCCAGCAGCTGGAGGGGCGGACAGGTCTACGGGGGTGAGCAGTTCTTC. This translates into CASSWRGGQVYGGEQFF.

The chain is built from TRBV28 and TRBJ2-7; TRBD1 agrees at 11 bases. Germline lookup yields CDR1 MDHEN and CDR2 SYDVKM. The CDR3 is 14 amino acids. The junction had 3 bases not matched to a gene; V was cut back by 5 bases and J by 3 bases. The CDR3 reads CASSGGTGGYEQYF. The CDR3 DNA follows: TGTGCCAGCAGTGGAGGGACAGGGGGCTACGAGCAGTACTTC.

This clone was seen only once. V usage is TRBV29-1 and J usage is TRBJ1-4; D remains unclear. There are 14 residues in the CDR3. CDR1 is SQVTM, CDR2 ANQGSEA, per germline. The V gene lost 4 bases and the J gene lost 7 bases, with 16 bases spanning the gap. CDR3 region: CSVGHSPGGEKLFF. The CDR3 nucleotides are TGCAGCGTTGGCCACTCCCCAGGTGGTGAAAAACTGTTTTTT.

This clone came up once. CDR3 sequence (DNA): TGTGCCACTGTACCGTTGGGACAGGGGAACCACGAGCAGTACTTC. Translating it yields CATVPLGQGNHEQYF. This chain connects TRBV10-3 to TRBJ2-7; 10 bases fit TRBD1. CDR1 is ENHRY and CDR2 is SYGVKD in the germline V gene. After removal of 10 bases from V and 5 bases from J, the junction contained 14 bases not matched to a gene. CDR3 length: 15 amino acids.

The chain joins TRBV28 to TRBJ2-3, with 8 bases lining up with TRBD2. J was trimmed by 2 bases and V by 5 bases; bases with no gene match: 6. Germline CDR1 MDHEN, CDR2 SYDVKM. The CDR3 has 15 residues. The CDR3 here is CASSPGGWATDTQYF. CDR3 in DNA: TGTGCCAGCAGTCCGGGGGGGTGGGCCACAGATACGCAGTATTTT. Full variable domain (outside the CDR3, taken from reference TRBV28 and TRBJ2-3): DVKVTQSSRYLVKRTGEKVFLECVQDMDHENMFWYRQDPGLGLRLIYFSYDVKMKEKGDIPEGYSVSREKKERFSLILESASTNQTSMYLCASSPGGWATDTQYFGPGTRLTVL.

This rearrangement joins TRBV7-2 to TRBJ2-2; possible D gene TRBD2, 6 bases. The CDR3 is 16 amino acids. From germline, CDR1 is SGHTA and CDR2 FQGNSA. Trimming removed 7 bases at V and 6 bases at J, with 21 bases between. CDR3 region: CASKLASPGNAGELFF. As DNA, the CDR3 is TGTGCCAGCAAACTAGCTTCCCCGGGGAATGCCGGGGAGCTGTTTTTT.

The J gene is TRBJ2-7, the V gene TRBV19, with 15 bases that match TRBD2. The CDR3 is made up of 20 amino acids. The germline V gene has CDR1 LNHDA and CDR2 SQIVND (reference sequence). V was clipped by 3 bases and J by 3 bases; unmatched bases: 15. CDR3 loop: CASSMSWTSGGVPRIYEQYF. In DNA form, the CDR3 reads TGTGCCAGTAGTATGTCCTGGACTAGCGGGGGGGTCCCTAGGATCTACGAGCAGTACTTC.

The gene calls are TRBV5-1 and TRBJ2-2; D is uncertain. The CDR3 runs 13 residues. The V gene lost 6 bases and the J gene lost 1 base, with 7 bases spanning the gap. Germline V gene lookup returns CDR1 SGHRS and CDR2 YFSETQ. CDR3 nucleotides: TGCGCCAGCAACCGACAGAACACCGGGGAGCTGTTTTTT. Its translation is CASNRQNTGELFF.

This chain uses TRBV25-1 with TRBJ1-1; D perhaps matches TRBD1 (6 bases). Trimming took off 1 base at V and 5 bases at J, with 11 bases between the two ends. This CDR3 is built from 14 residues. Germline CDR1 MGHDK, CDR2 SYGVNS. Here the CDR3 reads CASSESRGWTEAFF. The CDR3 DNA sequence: TGTGCCAGCAGTGAATCTAGGGGGTGGACTGAAGCTTTCTTT.

This CDR3 is CASKTPGQVQQYF. The CDR3 DNA is TGTGCCAGCAAAACTCCGGGACAGGTACAGCAGTACTTC. The gene calls are TRBV28 and TRBJ2-7, with TRBD1 matching 8 bases. This CDR3 is 13 amino acids long. Trimming at V came to 7 bases and at J to 8 bases, leaving 10 bases not matched to a gene. The V gene's germline CDR1 is MDHEN and CDR2 SYDVKM.

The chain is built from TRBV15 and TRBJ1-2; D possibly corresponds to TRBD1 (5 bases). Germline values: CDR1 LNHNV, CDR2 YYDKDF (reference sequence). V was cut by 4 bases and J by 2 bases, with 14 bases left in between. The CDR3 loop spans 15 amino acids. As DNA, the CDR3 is TGTGCCACCAGCAAGCCGGATGCAGGGAACTATGGCTACACCTTC. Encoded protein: CATSKPDAGNYGYTF.

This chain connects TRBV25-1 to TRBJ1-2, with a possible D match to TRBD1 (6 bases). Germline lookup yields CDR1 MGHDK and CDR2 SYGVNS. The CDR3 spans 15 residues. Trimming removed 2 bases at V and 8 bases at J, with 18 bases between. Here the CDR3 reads CASSETSGLQGGYTF. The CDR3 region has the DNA TGTGCCAGCAGTGAAACTTCGGGGCTACAGGGAGGCTACACCTTC.

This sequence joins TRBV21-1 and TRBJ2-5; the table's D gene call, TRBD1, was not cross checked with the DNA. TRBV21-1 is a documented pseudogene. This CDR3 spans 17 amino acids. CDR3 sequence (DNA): TGTGCCAGCAGCAAAATGTGTTCGGACAAACCTCGAGAGACCCAGTACTTC. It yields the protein CASSKMCSDKPRETQYF.

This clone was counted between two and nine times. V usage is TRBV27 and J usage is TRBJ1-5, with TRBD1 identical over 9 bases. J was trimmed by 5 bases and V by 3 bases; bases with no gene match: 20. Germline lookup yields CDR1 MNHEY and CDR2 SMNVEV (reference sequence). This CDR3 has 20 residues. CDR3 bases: TGTGCCAGCAGTTTCCAAGACAGGGGGAGGGAAGGACGCGAAGATCAGCCCCAGCATTTT. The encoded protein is CASSFQDRGREGREDQPQHF.

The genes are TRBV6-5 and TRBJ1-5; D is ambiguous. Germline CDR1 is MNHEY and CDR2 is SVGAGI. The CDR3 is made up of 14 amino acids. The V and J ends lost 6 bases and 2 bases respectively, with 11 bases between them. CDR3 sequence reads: CASRIHSCNQPQHF. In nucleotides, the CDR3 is TGTGCCAGCAGGATACACAGCTGCAATCAGCCCCAGCATTTT.

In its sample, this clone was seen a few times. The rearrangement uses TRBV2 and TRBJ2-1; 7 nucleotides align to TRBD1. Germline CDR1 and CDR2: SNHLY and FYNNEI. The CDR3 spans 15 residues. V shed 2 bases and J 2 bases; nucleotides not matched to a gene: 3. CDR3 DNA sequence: TGTGCCAGCAGTGAAAGTCAGGGGGCCTACAATGAGCAGTTCTTC. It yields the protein CASSESQGAYNEQFF.

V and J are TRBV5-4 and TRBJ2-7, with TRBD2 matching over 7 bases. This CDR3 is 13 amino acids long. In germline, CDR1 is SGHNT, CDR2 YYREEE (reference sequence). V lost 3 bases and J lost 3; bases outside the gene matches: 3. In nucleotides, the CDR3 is TGTGCCAGCAGCTCTAGCGGTCGCTACGAGCAGTACTTC. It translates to CASSSSGRYEQYF.

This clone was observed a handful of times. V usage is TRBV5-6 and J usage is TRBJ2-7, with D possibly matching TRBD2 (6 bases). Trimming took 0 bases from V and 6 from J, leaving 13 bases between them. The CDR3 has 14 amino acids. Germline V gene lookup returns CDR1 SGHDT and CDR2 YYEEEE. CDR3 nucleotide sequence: TGTGCCAGCAGCTTGGTTGGGGGAGCGGGCGAGCAGTACTTC. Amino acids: CASSLVGGAGEQYF.

The CDR3 loop reads CASRVTDRVFYEQYF. The CDR3 DNA is TGTGCCAGCAGGGTGACGGACAGGGTATTCTACGAGCAGTACTTC. This chain uses TRBV6-5 with TRBJ2-7; 8 nucleotides line up with TRBD1. Germline values: CDR1 MNHEY, CDR2 SVGAGI. The CDR3 contains 15 residues. The V segment lost 6 bases and the J segment 3 bases; nucleotides outside the gene matches: 10.

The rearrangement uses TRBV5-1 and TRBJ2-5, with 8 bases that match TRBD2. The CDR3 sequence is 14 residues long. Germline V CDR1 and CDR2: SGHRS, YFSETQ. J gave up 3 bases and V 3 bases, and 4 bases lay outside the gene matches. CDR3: CASSWGAGEETQYF. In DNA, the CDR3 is TGCGCCAGCAGCTGGGGAGCGGGGGAAGAGACCCAGTACTTC.

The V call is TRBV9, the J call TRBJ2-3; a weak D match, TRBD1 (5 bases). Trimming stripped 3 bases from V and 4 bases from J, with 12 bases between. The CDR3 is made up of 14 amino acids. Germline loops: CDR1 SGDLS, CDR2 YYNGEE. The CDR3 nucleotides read TGTGCCAGCAGCGGAATCCCAGGGTCAGATACGCAGTATTTT. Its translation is CASSGIPGSDTQYF.

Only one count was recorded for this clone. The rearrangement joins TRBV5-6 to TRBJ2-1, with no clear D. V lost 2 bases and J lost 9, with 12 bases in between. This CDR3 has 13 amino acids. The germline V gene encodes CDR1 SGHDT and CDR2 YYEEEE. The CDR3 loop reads CASSLDTSGEQFF. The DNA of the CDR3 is TGTGCCAGCAGCTTAGACACTTCCGGTGAGCAGTTCTTC.